This T cell receptor beta chain was identified during a study of molecular identifiers for immune sequencing clone quantification (dated by TCRdb to the late 2010s). For the wider study: For a replicate experiment, RNA from roughly 21,000 or 96,000 naive CD8 T cells was divided into five aliquots, of which four were sequenced. The study was a methods study using CD8 T cells to benchmark molecular-identifier clustering-based TCR repertoire sequencing (MIDCIRS) and TCR RNA copy counting.

Libraries of naive CD8 T cells were generated from approximately 20,000 to 1,000,000 sorted cells, with 10%, 30% or 50% of the purified RNA used. On a BD FACSAria II, naive CD8 T cells were FACS-sorted as CD8+CD4-CCR7+CD45RA+ and collected into RLT Plus buffer. Detection sensitivity was tested by spiking Jurkat RNA equal to some 10 TCR copies' worth into samples containing about 20,000-1,100,000 naive CD8 T cells. Enrichment of CD8 T cells was performed with RosetteSep CD8+ T Cell Enrichment Cocktail and Ficoll-Paque, after which ACK red cell lysis was carried out. Library construction relied on PCR. Sequencing used an Illumina HiSeq 4000. Bulk TCR libraries were made following a previously described method, with the TCR primers given in Table S5. Purification of total RNA was performed with the Qiagen AllPrep DNA/RNA kit. Before any analysis, reads coming from multiple sequencing runs of the same library were combined into one pool. As for the original processing: Reads were retained only if the reads had an exact TCR constant sequence, and the retained reads were trimmed to 150 nt and grouped according to their 12-nt molecular barcodes. Within each barcode group, reads were sub-clustered at a 15% Levenshtein threshold, and quality-weighted consensus sequences were built per RNA molecule. Non-functional sequences were removed, as were lower-count sequences one edit away from another. Based on a fit of two negative binomial distributions, barcode sub-clusters having less than 20% of the maximum read count were discarded. TCRdb applied fastp at Q25 and MiXCR to the public reads, then kept only in-frame beta chains. Every distinct CDR3 protein forms one entry, paired with its most common genes and DNA. TCRdb's processing, not the authors', yielded these V and J calls. The sample records around 480,000 distinct CDR3 sequences, about a fifth of which are singletons. The ten largest clonotypes hold around 0.84% of the sample.

Broader findings and caveats from the paper: Modeling indicated approximately 3 TCR RNA copies recovered per cell, compared with 7.5 to 10 by digital PCR, which implies a capture efficiency of around 31%. Highly expanded clone sizes could be underestimated because identical TCR molecules may share a barcode. Without barcode sub-clustering, chimeric consensus sequences inflated TCR diversity; chimeras reached as high as 47%. A single cell's worth of spiked-in Jurkat TCR RNA was reported detectable even among approximately 930,000 naive CD8 T cells. Spiked-in Jurkat TCR RNA (approximately 10 copies' worth), which is not part of the donor repertoire, was contained in the naive libraries. In CMV-specific effector cells, over 99% of molecules were held by clones above 20 RNA copies, whereas under 1% of molecules were held by such clones in naive cells.

This clonotype was found many times. Its antigen has not been determined. No qualities accompany the bases; no much larger clone lies one base away. CDR3 length: 18 amino acids, cysteine to phenylalanine. CDR3 DNA is the only sequence kept; it has 54 bases, read in frame from the first base. CDR1 MGHDK and CDR2 SYGVNS were looked up in the germline V gene. The V end gives up 1 base and the J end 2 bases, leaving 12 bases in the junction not matched to a gene. Recombination connected TRBV25-1 to TRBJ2-3; TRBD2 lines up with 7 middle nucleotides. The receptor was isolated from a human donor in good health. Some libraries in this study had Jurkat cell RNA spiked in. Sequencing was performed on naive CD8+ T cells from blood, with Jurkat cell RNA spiked in. The sample's cell subset or site label, decoded: FACS-sorted CD8+CD4-CCR7+CD45RA+ naive T cells. The CDR3 is CASSESVRGRPHTDTQYF. Read as DNA, the sequence is TGTGCCAGCAGTGAATCGGTACGCGGGAGACCCCACACAGATACGCAGTATTTT.